These 14 T cell receptor beta chains were sequenced from one sample in a study of T-cell memory formation after mild COVID-19. TCRdb used MiXCR to reprocess the 5' RACE reads, holding one entry per CDR3 protein. The sample yields around 440,000 distinct CDR3 sequences, 15% to 20% seen once. The sequenced sample was PBMCs or a T cell subset sorted from them (not recorded which). The receptors shown here come from an adult woman who had mild COVID-19 (a few samples of this study predate the infection). Cell type and time point are not known.

This chain connects TRBV5-1 to TRBJ1-1; 7 positions agree with TRBD1. The CDR3 has 15 amino acids. Germline V lookup: CDR1 SGHRS, CDR2 YFSETQ. J was trimmed by 1 base and V by 2 bases; bases with no gene match: 5. The DNA for the CDR3 is TGCGCCAGCAGCTTTGACAGGGTTGAGAACACTGAAGCTTTCTTT. It codes for CASSFDRVENTEAFF.

The chain couples TRBV6-1 to TRBJ2-1; D gene uncertain. The CDR3 sequence is 14 residues long. The V and J ends lost 1 base and 5 bases respectively, with 9 bases between them. The germline CDR1 and CDR2 sequences are MNHNS and SASEGT. DNA of the CDR3: TGTGCCAGCAGTGAAGTCGGCAGCCACAATGAGCAGTTCTTC. Translating gives CASSEVGSHNEQFF.

This clonotype was detected only a few times. In nucleotides, the CDR3 is TGTGCCAGCAGTTTAGCGCCGGCAGGGGGGACTGAAGCTTTCTTT. Its protein product is CASSLAPAGGTEAFF. The V and J genes are TRBV12-3 or TRBV12-4 and TRBJ1-1; 7 bases agree with TRBD1. Trimming cost V 0 bases and J 5 bases; bases outside gene matches: 6. The CDR3 length is 15 residues.

The rearrangement joins TRBV10-3 to TRBJ2-2, with 8 positions matching TRBD2. This CDR3 comprises 16 residues. Germline V CDR1 and CDR2: ENHRY, SYGVKD. V trimming: 3 bases; J trimming: 0 bases; junction bases outside the gene matches: 3. Written as DNA, the CDR3 is TGTGCCATCAGTGATTCGGGACTAGCGAACACCGGGGAGCTGTTTTTT. This codes for CAISDSGLANTGELFF.

In its sample, this clonotype was seen a few times. CDR3 DNA: TGTGCCAGCAGTCCGACAGGGGGCGGCTACGAGCAGTACTTC. It is translated as CASSPTGGGYEQYF. This chain joins TRBV12-3 or TRBV12-4 and TRBJ2-7, with 10 bases that match TRBD1. The trim removed 5 bases at V and 3 bases at J, leaving 4 bases unmatched. The CDR3 is made up of 14 amino acids.

The V and J genes are TRBV11-2 and TRBJ2-2; D is uncertain. V was clipped by 2 bases and J by 6 bases, with 13 bases between them. Per the germline V gene, CDR1 is SGHAT and CDR2 is FQNNGV. This CDR3 has 15 amino acids. The CDR3 here is CASSLYRPNAGELFF. The CDR3 DNA reads as TGTGCCAGCAGCTTATACAGACCTAACGCCGGGGAGCTGTTTTTT.

This clonotype was observed many times. This chain links TRBV6-5 with TRBJ2-5; D could derive from TRBD1 or TRBD2 (5 bases each). The CDR3 contains 14 residues. CDR1 MNHEY and CDR2 SVGAGI come from the germline V gene. V was trimmed by 8 bases and J by 5 bases, leaving 18 bases between them. The DNA of the CDR3 is TGTGCCAGCCGGGGCGGCCCAAAAGGGGAGACCCAGTACTTC. It encodes CASRGGPKGETQYF.

In this sample, this clonotype turned up a few times. The CDR3 sequence: CASSFSGVLGSGANVLTF. The CDR3 bases are TGTGCCAGCAGCTTTTCCGGGGTTCTCGGCTCTGGGGCCAACGTCCTGACTTTC. The chain uses TRBV7-3 and TRBJ2-6; a possible D gene is TRBD2 (5 bases). Germline V gives CDR1 SGHTA, CDR2 FQGTGA. The CDR3 spans 18 residues. V lost 3 bases and J 0 bases, leaving 15 bases between the germline ends.

This clonotype was observed a handful of times. V gene TRBV6-5 combines with J gene TRBJ1-2, with 10 bases identical to TRBD1. The V and J ends lost 3 bases and 0 bases, in that order; junction bases with no gene match: 10. The CDR3 has 18 residues. Germline values: CDR1 MNHEY, CDR2 SVGAGI. CDR3 region: CASSYLRDRGLSNYGYTF. CDR3 coding DNA: TGTGCCAGCAGTTATCTCCGGGACAGGGGTCTCTCTAACTATGGCTACACCTTC.

This sequence joins TRBV18 and TRBJ2-1; D is perhaps TRBD1 (5 bases). From germline, CDR1 is KGHSH and CDR2 LQKENI. The CDR3 length is 14 residues. V lost 3 bases and J 5 bases, leaving 11 bases between the germline ends. In nucleotides, the CDR3 is TGTGCCAGCTCACCCGATCAGGGTGACAATGAGCAGTTCTTC. It is translated as CASSPDQGDNEQFF.

This chain links TRBV20-1 with TRBJ1-5; no clear D gene. From germline, CDR1 is DFQATT and CDR2 SNEGSKA (reference sequence). V dropped 3 bases and J dropped 2 bases, with 11 bases sitting between them. The CDR3 totals 14 residues. The CDR3 spells CSASVGVGNQPQHF. CDR3 nucleotides: TGCAGTGCTAGTGTTGGGGTAGGCAATCAGCCCCAGCATTTT.

This chain links TRBV30 with TRBJ1-1, with D tentatively TRBD1 (5 bases). Between the trimmed V and J ends, which lost 2 bases and 5 bases, there was a span of 12 bases. This CDR3 spans 13 amino acids. Germline CDR1 GTSNPN, CDR2 SVGIG (reference sequence). The CDR3 sequence is CAWSPGSRTEAFF. The CDR3 region has the DNA TGTGCCTGGAGTCCAGGGTCGCGGACTGAAGCTTTCTTT. Combining the CDR3 with reference TRBV30 and TRBJ1-1 gives the whole variable domain SQTIHQWPATLVQPVGSPLSLECTVEGTSNPNLYWYRQAAGRGLQLLFYSVGIGQISSEVPQNLSASRPQDRQFILSSKKLLLSDSGFYLCAWSPGSRTEAFFGQGTRLTVV.

This clonotype was found a few times. CDR3 residues: CASHSTAGGPNTGELFF. For the CDR3, the DNA is TGTGCCAGCCATTCTACGGCCGGGGGCCCGAACACCGGGGAGCTGTTTTTT. The chain combines TRBV25-1 with TRBJ2-2; D possibly uses TRBD1 or TRBD2 (6 bases each). Trimming stripped 8 bases from V and 0 bases from J, with 19 bases between. Germline V gene data show CDR1 as MGHDK and CDR2 as SYGVNS. This CDR3 has 17 amino acids.

There are many counts of this clonotype. The chain employs TRBV12-3 or TRBV12-4 and TRBJ1-2; 7 bases match TRBD1. After removal of 7 bases from V and 8 bases from J, the junction contained 10 bases not matched to a gene. This CDR3 has 13 residues. The CDR3 region has the DNA TGTGCCAGCACCATCACAGGGGCTATCGGCTACACCTTC. As protein: CASTITGAIGYTF.